The clone carrying this T cell receptor (beta chain) was counted ten times or more. The CDR3 runs to 14 residues. Trimming cost V 5 bases and J 5 bases; bases outside gene matches: 7. This entry is derived from a study of T cells in Graves' hyperthyroidism and ophthalmopathy. Study information: Peripheral blood draws took place at initial diagnosis, ahead of any treatment.

There were TCR beta CDR3 regions amplified from RNA transcripts. The HTBI set primed first-round TCR CDR3 RT-PCR. Each CDR3 protein gets one entry after TCRdb re-called the multiplex PCR reads with MiXCR. The repertoire holds about 290,000 distinct CDR3 sequences, with more than 10% as singletons. This sequence was found in a woman in her twenties or thirties with Graves' hyperthyroidism that later progressed to Graves' ophthalmopathy. V usage is TRBV12-3 or TRBV12-4 and J usage is TRBJ2-5; 8 positions match TRBD1. Sequencing was carried out using blood. The CDR3 spells CASSAGQGWETQYF. CDR3 DNA sequence: TGTGCCAGCAGTGCTGGACAGGGTTGGGAGACCCAGTACTTC.